This TCR beta chain was documented in a study of T cells after yellow fever vaccination (dated by TCRdb to 2018 to 2020). As for the study more broadly: Libraries from fractions with low cell numbers were prepared with the SMART-Seq v4 Ultra Low Input RNA kit. Two healthy male donors made up the cohort, one aged 18 to 30 years and the other aged 30 to 40 years. Blood was drawn at multiple timepoints before and after primary and secondary immunization, with bulk PBMC replicates and cell subsets isolated. To follow T-cell clones before and after primary and booster YFV17D yellow fever vaccination, bulk TCR alpha and beta repertoires were sequenced over time.

To note about this clonotype: It has no known antigen specificity. No per-base quality is available; no much larger clone lies one base away.

The sample's treatment or condition label is to be understood as: live attenuated yellow fever vaccine strain. At each blood-draw timepoint, two biological replicates of bulk PBMCs were collected. A standard Ficoll-Paque protocol was used to isolate PBMCs from peripheral blood. TriZol was used to extract RNA from bulk PBMCs, from CD4 and CD8 fractions, and from dextramer-positive and dextramer-negative fractions. Sequencing relied on an Illumina NovaSeq 6000. TCR cDNA was synthesized by 5'RACE template switching, which introduced a universal primer site and unique molecular identifiers. cDNA synthesis was primed from both the TCR alpha and TCR beta constant segments. Library amplification used two PCR steps, and the second PCR step added sample barcodes and sequencing adapters. Sequencing of libraries was performed on Illumina HiSeq 2500 (2x100 bp) or NovaSeq (2x150 bp). For the original study's pipeline: Demultiplexing of reads and collapsing into UMI consensus sequences were performed with MIGEC, and V(D)J alignment was carried out with MiXCR. Vaccine-responding clonotypes were identified with edgeR using replicate PBMC samples, with FDR below 0.01 and a log2 fold change above 5 up to day 15 being required. Each bulk clonotype received a CD4 or CD8 identity based on whether the sequenced CD4 or CD8 repertoire contained that clonotype at higher abundance. The public reads were run again by TCRdb, first through fastp at Q25 and then through MiXCR, and only productive beta chains were kept. Under each unique CDR3 protein, matching rows form one entry showing the most common genes and DNA. The V and J calls were not made by the authors but by TCRdb's processing. The sample contains fewer than 500,000 distinct CDR3 sequences, 18% of them found a single time. In total, the top ten clones hold about a sixth of the sample.

The investigation overall reported the following: Because only two donors were included in the study, the extent to which the findings can be generalized is limited. Most clones expanded after primary vaccination (about 96% of CD4 and roughly 90% of CD8) were re-detected after the booster, suggesting that broad memory maintenance occurred. A small share of clonotypes occurred in both CD4 and CD8 compartments, likely arising from convergent recombination. The secondary T-cell response was found to be weaker but faster than the primary response, with a peak reached on day 5 rather than on day 15. Because abundant contaminating clonotypes from the bulk population could be contained in FACS-sorted repertoires, computational filtering was required.

The specimen comprised PBMCs, sampled before the yellow fever booster vaccination. The TCR originated in a man aged 18 to 29 who received the YFV17D yellow fever vaccine.

This receptor carries the CDR3 CSASGGSSSVNEQFF. The nucleotide sequence reads TGCAGTGCTAGTGGGGGTTCTAGCTCGGTCAATGAGCAGTTCTTC. The V and J genes are TRBV20-1 and TRBJ2-1; the D gene assignment is perhaps TRBD1 or TRBD2, with each matching 5 bases. The V end loses 3 bases and the J end loses 6 bases, and a stretch of 18 bases separates them. The CDR1 and CDR2 encoded by the germline V gene (reference sequence) are DFQATT and SNEGSKA. Including cysteine and phenylalanine, the CDR3 has 15 amino acids. Just the 45-base CDR3 DNA is kept, in frame starting at base 1.